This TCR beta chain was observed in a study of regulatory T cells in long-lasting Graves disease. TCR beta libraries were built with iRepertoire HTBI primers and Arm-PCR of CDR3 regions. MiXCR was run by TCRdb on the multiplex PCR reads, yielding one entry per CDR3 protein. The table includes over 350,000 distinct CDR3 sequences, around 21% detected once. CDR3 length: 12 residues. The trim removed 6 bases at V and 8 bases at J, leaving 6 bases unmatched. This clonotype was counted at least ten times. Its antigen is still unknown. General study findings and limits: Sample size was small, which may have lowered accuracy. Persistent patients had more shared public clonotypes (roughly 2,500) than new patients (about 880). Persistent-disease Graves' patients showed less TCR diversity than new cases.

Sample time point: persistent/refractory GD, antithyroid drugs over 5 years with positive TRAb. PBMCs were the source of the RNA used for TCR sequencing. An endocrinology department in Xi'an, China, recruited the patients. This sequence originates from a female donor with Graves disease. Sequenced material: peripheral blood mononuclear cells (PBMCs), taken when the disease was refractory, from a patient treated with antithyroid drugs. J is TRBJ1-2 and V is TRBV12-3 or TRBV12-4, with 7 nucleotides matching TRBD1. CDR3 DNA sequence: TGTGCCAGCAGCAAGACAGGGCACGGCTACACCTTC. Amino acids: CASSKTGHGYTF.